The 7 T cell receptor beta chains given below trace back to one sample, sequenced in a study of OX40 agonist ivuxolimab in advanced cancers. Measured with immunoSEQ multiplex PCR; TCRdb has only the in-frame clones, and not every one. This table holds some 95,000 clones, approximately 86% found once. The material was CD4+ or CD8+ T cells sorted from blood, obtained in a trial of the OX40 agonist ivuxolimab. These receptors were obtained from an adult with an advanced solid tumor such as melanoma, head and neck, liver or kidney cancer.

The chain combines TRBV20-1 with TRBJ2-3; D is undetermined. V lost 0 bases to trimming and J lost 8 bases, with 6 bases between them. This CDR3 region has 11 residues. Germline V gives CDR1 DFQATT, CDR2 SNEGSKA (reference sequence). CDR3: CSAREGGTQYF. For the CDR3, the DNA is TGCAGTGCTAGAGAGGGTGGTACGCAGTATTTT.

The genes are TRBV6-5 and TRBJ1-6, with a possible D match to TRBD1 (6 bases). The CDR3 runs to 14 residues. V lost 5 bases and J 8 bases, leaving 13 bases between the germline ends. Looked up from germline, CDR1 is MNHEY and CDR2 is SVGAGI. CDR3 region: CASSPLDSYSPLHF. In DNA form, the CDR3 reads TGTGCCAGCAGTCCCCTGGACAGCTATTCACCCCTCCACTTT.

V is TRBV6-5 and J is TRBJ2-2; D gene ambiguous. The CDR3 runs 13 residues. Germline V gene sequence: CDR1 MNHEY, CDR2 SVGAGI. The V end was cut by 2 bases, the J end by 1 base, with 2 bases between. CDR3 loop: CASSYVNTGELFF. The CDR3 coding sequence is TGTGCCAGCAGTTACGTGAACACCGGGGAGCTGTTTTTT.

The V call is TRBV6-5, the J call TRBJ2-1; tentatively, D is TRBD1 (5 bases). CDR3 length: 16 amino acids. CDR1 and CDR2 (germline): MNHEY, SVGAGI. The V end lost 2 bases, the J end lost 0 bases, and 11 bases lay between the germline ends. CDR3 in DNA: TGTGCCAGCAGTTACGACAGAGACAACTCCTACAATGAGCAGTTCTTC. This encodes CASSYDRDNSYNEQFF.

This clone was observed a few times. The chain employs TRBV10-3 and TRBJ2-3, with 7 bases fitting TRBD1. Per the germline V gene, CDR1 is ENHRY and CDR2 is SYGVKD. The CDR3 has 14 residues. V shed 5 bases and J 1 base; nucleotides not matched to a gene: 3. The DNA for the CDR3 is TGTGCCATCAGTCGACAGGGAGGCACAGATACGCAGTATTTT. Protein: CAISRQGGTDTQYF.

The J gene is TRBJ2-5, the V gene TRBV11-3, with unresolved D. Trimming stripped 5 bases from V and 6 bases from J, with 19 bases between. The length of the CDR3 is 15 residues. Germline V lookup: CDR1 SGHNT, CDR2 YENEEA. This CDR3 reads CASSPEKYDRKTQYF. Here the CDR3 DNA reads TGTGCCAGCAGCCCCGAGAAGTACGATCGGAAGACCCAGTACTTC. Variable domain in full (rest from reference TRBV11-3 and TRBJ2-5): EAGVVQSPRYKIIEKKQPVAFWCNPISGHNTLYWYLQNLGQGPELLIRYENEEAVDDSQLPKDRFSAERLKGVDSTLKIQPAELGDSAVYLCASSPEKYDRKTQYFGPGTRLLVL.

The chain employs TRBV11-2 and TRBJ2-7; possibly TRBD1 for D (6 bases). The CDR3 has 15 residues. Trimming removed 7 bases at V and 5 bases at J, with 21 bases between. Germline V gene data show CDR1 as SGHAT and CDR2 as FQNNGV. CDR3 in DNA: TGTGCCAGCACCCCCTCGGACCAGGGGAAACACGAGCAGTACTTC. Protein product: CASTPSDQGKHEQYF.